This TCR beta chain came from a study of technical replicates of blood from a handful of donors. The repertoire was sequenced with immunoSEQ multiplex PCR; TCRdb's copy has only in-frame clones and lacks some. Among 68,000 or so clones, roughly 92% were seen once, and the ten largest hold around 4.5%. There are 14 residues in the CDR3. V lost 4 bases, J lost 1 base, and 9 bases lay in between. Germline V lookup: CDR1 WNHNN, CDR2 SYGVQD (reference sequence). The V gene is TRBV10-1, the J gene TRBJ2-3, with D perhaps TRBD2 (6 bases). Sequencing was carried out using PBMCs. The sequence derives from a human donor in good health. Some clones in this sample may be carry-over from other donors' samples. CDR3 loop: CASSVSSGTDTQYF. DNA for the CDR3: TGCGCCAGCAGTGTGTCTAGCGGCACAGATACGCAGTATTTT.